The 2 T cell receptor beta chains below were found in one sample sequenced in a study of shared clonotypes between healthy human individuals (dated by TCRdb to 2018 to 2021). Library preparation was by the immunoSEQ multiplex PCR assay. In TCRdb, the immuneACCESS table is reduced to in-frame sequences with V and J assigned. These tables do not hold every clone; where another copy was compared, an unresolved V gene accounts for under half, and the others remain unexplained. Recorded for this sample are about 490,000 clones; 70% to 80% of them occurred a single time. Roughly 12% of the sample comes from the top ten. The specimen sequenced was PBMCs. All receptors derive from a woman in her thirties or forties in good health. Some clones in this sample may be carry-over from other donors' samples.

The chain is built from TRBV28 and TRBJ1-2; D may be TRBD1 (6 bases). V was clipped by 3 bases and J by 6 bases, with 14 bases between them. CDR1 and CDR2 (germline): MDHEN, SYDVKM. This CDR3 comprises 14 residues. The CDR3 protein is CASSFDRPYDGYTF. CDR3 nucleotide sequence: TGTGCCAGCAGTTTCGACAGGCCCTATGATGGCTACACCTTC.

The chain combines TRBV5-5 with TRBJ2-1; 9 bases map to TRBD1. Germline values: CDR1 SGHKS, CDR2 YYEKEE (reference sequence). The CDR3 is 16 amino acids. The V gene end was trimmed by 5 bases and the J gene end by 6 bases; junction bases not matched to a gene: 12. The CDR3 loop reads CASRVTGGVVGNEQFF. CDR3 nucleotides: TGTGCCAGCAGGGTAACAGGGGGCGTTGTAGGCAATGAGCAGTTCTTC.